This T cell receptor (beta chain) emerged from a study of control samples from healthy donors and cancer patients (TCRdb year 2020). The CDR3 runs 12 residues from the cysteine to the phenylalanine. Kept here is only the CDR3 DNA, which spans 36 bases and is read in frame from base 1. V loses 2 bases of germline sequence and J loses 6 bases, and the interval between the two ends is 5 bases. The germline V gene gives CDR1 as MNHEY and CDR2 as SVGAGI. Libraries were made using the immunoSEQ multiplex PCR assay. TCRdb limited this immuneACCESS table to in-frame rearrangements with V and J called. A share of clones is missing; checked studies link under half to unresolved V genes, and the rest is unexplained. This sample comprises approximately 140,000 clones, 90% to 95% of them detected only once. Jointly, the top ten make up around 13% of the sample. Notes on this clone: No antigen is known for it. No much larger clonotype is one base removed from it; base qualities were not supplied.

Sample: blood. This chain is built from TRBV6-5 and TRBJ1-5; the D gene is unclear. This clonotype was obtained from a man aged 40-55 years in good health. The CDR3 reads CASSYPGQPQHF. The DNA sequence reads TGTGCCAGCAGTTACCCGGGTCAGCCCCAGCATTTT.